Below, 11 T cell receptor beta chains from the same sample are listed, as sequenced in a study of technical replicates of blood from a few donors. Sequencing used immunoSEQ multiplex PCR; TCRdb keeps in-frame clones, though not all of them. This table holds roughly 87,000 clones, about 94% found once. The material sequenced was T cells isolated from PBMCs. The receptors originated from a human donor in good health.

This clone has just a few counts. The rearrangement joins TRBV7-9 to TRBJ1-2; no clear D gene. V was trimmed by 5 bases and J by 8 bases, leaving 12 bases between them. The germline V gene encodes CDR1 SEHNR and CDR2 FQNEAQ (reference sequence). The CDR3 has 12 amino acids. The CDR3 sequence is CASSLIWWGYTF. The CDR3 DNA sequence: TGTGCCAGCAGCCTAATCTGGTGGGGCTACACCTTC.

This chain connects TRBV19 to TRBJ2-5; 10 bases match TRBD1. There are 18 residues in the CDR3. Germline CDR1 is LNHDA and CDR2 is SQIVND (reference sequence). V trimming: 3 bases; J trimming: 3 bases; junction bases outside the gene matches: 13. Written as DNA, the CDR3 is TGTGCCAGTAGTATGGGACAGGGGACTTCGCGGGTGGAAGAGACCCAGTACTTC. It codes for CASSMGQGTSRVEETQYF.

V is TRBV21-1 and J is TRBJ1-1; the table's D call TRBD1 went unverified against the DNA. TRBV21-1 is labeled a pseudogene. The CDR3 is 15 residues long. CDR3 sequence (DNA): TGTGCCAGCAGCAAAAGCCAGGGGGTTGGTACTGAAGCTTTCTTT. The encoded protein is CASSKSQGVGTEAFF.

The gene calls are TRBV4-1 and TRBJ2-2, with D maybe TRBD1 (6 bases). This CDR3 contains 19 residues. Looked up from germline, CDR1 is MGHRA and CDR2 is YSYEKL. Trimming cost V 0 bases and J 3 bases, with 20 bases left between them. The CDR3 DNA reads as TGCGCCAGCAGCCAAGAAGATTCAGGGGACGTGTTTTACACCGGGGAGCTGTTTTTT. Its translation: CASSQEDSGDVFYTGELFF.

The chain has TRBV5-1 and TRBJ2-5, with D possibly TRBD1 on 6 matching bases. The CDR3 is 14 amino acids. V gave up 4 bases and J gave up 2 bases, with 12 bases separating them. Germline CDR1 SGHRS, CDR2 YFSETQ. The DNA for the CDR3 is TGCGCCAGCAGCCCGGGACACTTACAAGAGACCCAGTACTTC. It is translated as CASSPGHLQETQYF.

The chain employs TRBV5-1 and TRBJ2-5; possible D gene TRBD2, 5 bases. CDR1 SGHRS and CDR2 YFSETQ come from the germline V gene. The CDR3 is 15 residues long. Trimming cost V 0 bases and J 1 base, with 10 bases left between them. Here the CDR3 reads CASSLAFLAQETQYF. The CDR3 DNA is TGCGCCAGCAGCTTGGCCTTTCTAGCCCAAGAGACCCAGTACTTC. The full variable domain, completed using reference TRBV5-1 and TRBJ2-5, is KAGVTQTPRYLIKTRGQQVTLSCSPISGHRSVSWYQQTPGQGLQFLFEYFSETQRNKGNFPGRFSGRQFSNSRSEMNVSTLELGDSALYLCASSLAFLAQETQYFGPGTRLLVL.

The V gene is TRBV5-1, the J gene TRBJ1-5, with D tentatively TRBD1 (5 bases). The CDR3 contains 17 residues. Looked up from germline, CDR1 is SGHRS and CDR2 is YFSETQ. The V gene lost 4 bases and the J gene lost 2 bases, with 19 bases spanning the gap. The DNA of the CDR3 is TGCGCCAGCAGCCCCGGACTGTCGTCGGGGGGCAATCAGCCCCAGCATTTT. This sequence encodes CASSPGLSSGGNQPQHF. The full variable domain, rest sourced from reference TRBV5-1 and TRBJ1-5, is KAGVTQTPRYLIKTRGQQVTLSCSPISGHRSVSWYQQTPGQGLQFLFEYFSETQRNKGNFPGRFSGRQFSNSRSEMNVSTLELGDSALYLCASSPGLSSGGNQPQHFGDGTRLSIL.

J is TRBJ2-3 and V is TRBV6-1; 7 bases agree with TRBD1. The ends lost 10 bases at V and 2 bases at J; junction bases unmatched: 12. The V gene's germline CDR1 is MNHNS and CDR2 SASEGT. The CDR3 extends over 15 amino acids. The CDR3, as DNA: TGTGCCAACCTTTATCGACAGGGTTACACAGATACGCAGTATTTT. Its translation is CANLYRQGYTDTQYF.

A note on this clone: Germline and junction disagree at one end, which may indicate a read error. The chain is built from TRBV27 and TRBJ1-1, with D possibly matching TRBD1 (5 bases). The CDR3 runs 13 residues. Germline loops: CDR1 MNHEY, CDR2 SMNVEV (reference sequence). DNA for the CDR3: TGCGGGGGGAAAGCGTTAGTCGACACTGAAGCTTTCTTT. Translation: CGGKALVDTEAFF.

The chain recombines TRBV5-1 with TRBJ2-6, with D possibly matching TRBD2 (5 bases). V gave up 0 bases and J gave up 2 bases, with 9 bases separating them. The CDR3 spans 16 residues. CDR1 and CDR2 from the germline V gene are SGHRS and YFSETQ. The CDR3 DNA reads as TGCGCCAGCAGCTTGGCCCCGGGGACTGGGGCCAACGTCCTGACTTTC. Translation gives CASSLAPGTGANVLTF.

In this sample, this clone turned up once. The rearrangement uses TRBV7-9 and TRBJ2-3; a weak D match, TRBD2 (6 bases). V lost 0 bases, J lost 6 bases, and 10 bases lay in between. Germline CDR1 is SEHNR and CDR2 is FQNEAQ (reference sequence). The length of the CDR3 is 14 residues. CDR3 coding DNA: TGTGCCAGCAGCTTAGCGCTAAGCGGGGATACGCAGTATTTT. Protein product: CASSLALSGDTQYF.